This T cell receptor (beta chain) derives from a study of T-cell reconstitution after alpha-beta-depleted transplantation in children. Study-wide points: At one year after transplant, newly produced T cells mostly accounted for T-cell counts and diversity. Two months or so post-transplant, alpha-beta T cells reportedly derived from several hundred expanded graft clones.

Worth noting for this clonotype: The antigen is unknown.

Unique molecular identifiers were used to barcode this TCRbeta library. TCRdb reanalysed the PCR reads using MiXCR and keeps one entry per CDR3 protein. The sample holds 450,000 to 700,000 distinct CDR3 sequences, more than 20% seen once. Between the trimmed V and J ends, which lost 2 bases and 1 base, there was a span of 10 bases. The CDR3 contains 15 residues. The sequencing used PBMCs, collected before TCRalphabeta/CD19-depleted stem cell transplant. The rearrangement uses TRBV12-3 or TRBV12-4 and TRBJ2-3; D possibly corresponds to TRBD2 (5 bases). This clonotype was sampled from a boy under three years old with Wiskott-Aldrich syndrome, due to receive a stem cell transplant. In DNA form, the CDR3 reads TGTGCCAGCAGTTTACGCGGGCGTGGCACAGATACGCAGTATTTT. Residues: CASSLRGRGTDTQYF.